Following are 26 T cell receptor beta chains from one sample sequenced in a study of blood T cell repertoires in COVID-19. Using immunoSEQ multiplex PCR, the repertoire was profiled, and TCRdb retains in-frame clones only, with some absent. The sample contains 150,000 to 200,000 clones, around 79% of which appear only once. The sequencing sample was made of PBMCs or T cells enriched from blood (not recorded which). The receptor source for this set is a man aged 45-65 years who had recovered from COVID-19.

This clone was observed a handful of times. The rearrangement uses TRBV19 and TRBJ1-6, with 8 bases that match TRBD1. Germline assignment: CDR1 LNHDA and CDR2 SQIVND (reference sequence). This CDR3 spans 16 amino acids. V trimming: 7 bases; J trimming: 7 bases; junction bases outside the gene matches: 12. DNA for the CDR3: TGTGCCAGTAAGCCAAATCCCGGGACAGGCAATTCACCCCTCCACTTT. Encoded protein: CASKPNPGTGNSPLHF.

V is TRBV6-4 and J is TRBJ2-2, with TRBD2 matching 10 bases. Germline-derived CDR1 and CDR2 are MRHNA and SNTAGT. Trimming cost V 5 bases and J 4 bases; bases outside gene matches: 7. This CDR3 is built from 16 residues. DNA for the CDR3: TGTGCCAGCAGTTGGACTAGCGGTTCTATCACCGGGGAGCTGTTTTTT. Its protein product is CASSWTSGSITGELFF.

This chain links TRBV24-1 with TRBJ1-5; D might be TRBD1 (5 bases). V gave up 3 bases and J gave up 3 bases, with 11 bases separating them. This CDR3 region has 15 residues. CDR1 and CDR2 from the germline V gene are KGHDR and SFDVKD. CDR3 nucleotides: TGTGCCACCAGTGATACGGGGGGGGACAATCAGCCCCAGCATTTT. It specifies CATSDTGGDNQPQHF.

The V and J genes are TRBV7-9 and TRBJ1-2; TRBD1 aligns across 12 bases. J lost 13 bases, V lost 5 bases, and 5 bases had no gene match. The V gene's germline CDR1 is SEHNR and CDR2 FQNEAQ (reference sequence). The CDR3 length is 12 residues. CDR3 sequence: CASSQGTGGATF. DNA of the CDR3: TGTGCCAGCAGCCAGGGGACAGGGGGCGCCACCTTC. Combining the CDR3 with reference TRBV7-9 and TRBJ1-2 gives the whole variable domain DTGVSQNPRHKITKRGQNVTFRCDPISEHNRLYWYRQTLGQGPEFLTYFQNEAQLEKSRLLSDRFSAERPKGSFSTLEIQRTEQGDSAMYLCASSQGTGGATFGSGTRLTVV.

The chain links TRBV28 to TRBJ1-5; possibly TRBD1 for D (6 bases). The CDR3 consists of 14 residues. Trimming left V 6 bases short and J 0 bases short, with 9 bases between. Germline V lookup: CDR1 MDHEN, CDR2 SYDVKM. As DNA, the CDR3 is TGTGCCAGCAGGACAGGTCATAGCAATCAGCCCCAGCATTTT. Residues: CASRTGHSNQPQHF. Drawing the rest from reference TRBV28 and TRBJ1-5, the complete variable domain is DVKVTQSSRYLVKRTGEKVFLECVQDMDHENMFWYRQDPGLGLRLIYFSYDVKMKEKGDIPEGYSVSREKKERFSLILESASTNQTSMYLCASRTGHSNQPQHFGDGTRLSIL.

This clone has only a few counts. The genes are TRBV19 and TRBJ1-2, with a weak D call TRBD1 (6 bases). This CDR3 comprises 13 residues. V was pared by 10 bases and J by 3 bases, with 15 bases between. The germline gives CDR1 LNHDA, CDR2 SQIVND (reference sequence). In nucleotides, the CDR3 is TGTGCCACAGGGGAGGGGCGCTACTATGGCTACACCTTC. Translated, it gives CATGEGRYYGYTF.

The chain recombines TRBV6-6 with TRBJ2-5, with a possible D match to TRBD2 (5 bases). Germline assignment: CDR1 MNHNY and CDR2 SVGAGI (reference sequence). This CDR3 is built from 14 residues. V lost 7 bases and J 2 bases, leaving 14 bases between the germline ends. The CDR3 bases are TGTGCCAGCACCGACTCGACGGGGCAAGAGACCCAGTACTTC. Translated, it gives CASTDSTGQETQYF.

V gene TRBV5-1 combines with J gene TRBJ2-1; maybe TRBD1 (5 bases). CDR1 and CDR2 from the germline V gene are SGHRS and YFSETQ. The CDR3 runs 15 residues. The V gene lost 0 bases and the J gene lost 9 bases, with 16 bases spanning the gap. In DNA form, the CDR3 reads TGCGCCAGCAGCTTGGCTGGTCAAAGCCAGGGTGAGCAGTTCTTC. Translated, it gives CASSLAGQSQGEQFF.

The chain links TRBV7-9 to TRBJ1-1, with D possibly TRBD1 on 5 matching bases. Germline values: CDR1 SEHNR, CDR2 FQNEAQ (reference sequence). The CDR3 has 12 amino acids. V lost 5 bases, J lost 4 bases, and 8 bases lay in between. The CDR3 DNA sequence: TGTGCCAGCAGCCCCCAGGGCACTGAAGCTTTCTTT. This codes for CASSPQGTEAFF.

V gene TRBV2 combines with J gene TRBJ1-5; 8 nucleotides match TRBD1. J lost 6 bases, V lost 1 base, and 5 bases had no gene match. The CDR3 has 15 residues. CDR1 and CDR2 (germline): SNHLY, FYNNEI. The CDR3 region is CASSEVGQGGQPQHF. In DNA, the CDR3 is TGTGCCAGCAGTGAAGTCGGACAGGGCGGTCAGCCCCAGCATTTT.

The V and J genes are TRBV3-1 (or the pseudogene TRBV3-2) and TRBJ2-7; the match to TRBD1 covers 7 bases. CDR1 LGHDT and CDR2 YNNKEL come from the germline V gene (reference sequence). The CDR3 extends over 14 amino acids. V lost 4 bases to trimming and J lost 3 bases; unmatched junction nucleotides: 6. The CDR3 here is CASSRQGKGYEQYF. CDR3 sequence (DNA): TGTGCCAGCAGCCGACAGGGAAAAGGCTACGAGCAGTACTTC.

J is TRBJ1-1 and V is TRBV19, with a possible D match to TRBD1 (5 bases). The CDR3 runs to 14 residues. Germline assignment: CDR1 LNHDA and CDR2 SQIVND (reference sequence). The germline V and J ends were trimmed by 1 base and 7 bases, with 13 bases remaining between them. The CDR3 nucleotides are TGTGCCAGTAGTATAGTTAAGGGGTGGAATGAAGCTTTCTTT. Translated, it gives CASSIVKGWNEAFF.

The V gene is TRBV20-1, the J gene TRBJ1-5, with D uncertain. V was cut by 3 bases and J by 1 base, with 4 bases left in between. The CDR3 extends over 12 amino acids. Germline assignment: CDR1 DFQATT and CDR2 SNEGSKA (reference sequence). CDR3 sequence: CSASRSNQPQHF. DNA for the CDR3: TGCAGTGCTAGTCGGAGCAATCAGCCCCAGCATTTT.

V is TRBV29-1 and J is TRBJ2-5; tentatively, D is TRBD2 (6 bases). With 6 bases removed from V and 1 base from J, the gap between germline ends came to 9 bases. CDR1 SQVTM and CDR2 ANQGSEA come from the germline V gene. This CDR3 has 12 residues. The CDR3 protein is CSVRLVQETQYF. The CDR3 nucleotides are TGCAGCGTCCGACTAGTCCAAGAGACCCAGTACTTC.

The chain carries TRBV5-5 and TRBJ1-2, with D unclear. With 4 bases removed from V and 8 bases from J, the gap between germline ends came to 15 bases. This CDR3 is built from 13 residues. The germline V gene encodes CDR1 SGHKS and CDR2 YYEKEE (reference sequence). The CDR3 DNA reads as TGTGCCAGCAGCATCACCGGGGAGAAGGGCTACACCTTC. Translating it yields CASSITGEKGYTF.

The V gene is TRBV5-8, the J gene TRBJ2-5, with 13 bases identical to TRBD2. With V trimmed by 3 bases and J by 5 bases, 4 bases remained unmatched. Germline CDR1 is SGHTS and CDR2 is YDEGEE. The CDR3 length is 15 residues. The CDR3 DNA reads TGTGCCAGCAGCTCAGGACTAGCGGGGGTGGAGACCCAGTACTTC. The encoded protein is CASSSGLAGVETQYF. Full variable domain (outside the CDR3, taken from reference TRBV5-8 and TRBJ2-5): EAGVTQSPTHLIKTRGQQATLRCSPISGHTSVYWYQQALGLGLQFLLWYDEGEERNRGNFPPRFSGRQFPNYSSELNVNALELEDSALYLCASSSGLAGVETQYFGPGTRLLVL.

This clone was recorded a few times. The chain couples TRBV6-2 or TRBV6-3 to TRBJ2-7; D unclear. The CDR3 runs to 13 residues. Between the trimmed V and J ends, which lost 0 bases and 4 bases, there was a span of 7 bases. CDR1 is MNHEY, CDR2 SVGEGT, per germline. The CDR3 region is CASSYSLLYEQYF. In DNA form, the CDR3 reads TGTGCCAGCAGTTACTCGCTCCTATACGAGCAGTACTTC.

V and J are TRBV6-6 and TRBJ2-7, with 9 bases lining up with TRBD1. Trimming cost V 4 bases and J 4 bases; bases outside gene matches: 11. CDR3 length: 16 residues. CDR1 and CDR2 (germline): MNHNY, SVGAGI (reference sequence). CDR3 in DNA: TGTGCCAGCAGTTCCCTCCGAGGACAGGGGAGATACGAGCAGTACTTC. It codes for CASSSLRGQGRYEQYF.

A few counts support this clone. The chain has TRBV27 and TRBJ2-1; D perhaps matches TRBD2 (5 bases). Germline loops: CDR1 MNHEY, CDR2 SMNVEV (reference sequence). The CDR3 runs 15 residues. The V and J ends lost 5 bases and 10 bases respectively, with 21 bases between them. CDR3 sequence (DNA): TGTGCCAGCAGTAACAAGGAAGGGAGCCGCTGGGAGCAGTTCTTC. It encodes CASSNKEGSRWEQFF.

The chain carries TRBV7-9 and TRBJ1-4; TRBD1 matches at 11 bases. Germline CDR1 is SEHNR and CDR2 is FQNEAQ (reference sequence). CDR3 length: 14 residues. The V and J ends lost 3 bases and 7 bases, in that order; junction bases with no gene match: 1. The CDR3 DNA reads TGTGCCAGCAGCTTCGGGACAGGGGGTGAAAAACTGTTTTTT. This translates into CASSFGTGGEKLFF.

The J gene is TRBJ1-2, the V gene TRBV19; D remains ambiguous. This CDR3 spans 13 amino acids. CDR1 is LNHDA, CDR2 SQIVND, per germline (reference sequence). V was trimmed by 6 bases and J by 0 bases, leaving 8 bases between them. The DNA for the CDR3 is TGTGCCAGTAGAGACACAGCTAACTATGGCTACACCTTC. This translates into CASRDTANYGYTF.

The CDR3 bases are TGCGCCAGCAGCCAAGAAAGCAGGACTTCTGCCTATAATTCACCCCTCCACTTT. Amino acid sequence: CASSQESRTSAYNSPLHF. The rearrangement joins TRBV4-1 to TRBJ1-6; D is uncertain. The germline V and J ends were trimmed by 0 bases and 2 bases, with 14 bases remaining between them. Germline loops: CDR1 MGHRA, CDR2 YSYEKL. The length of the CDR3 is 18 residues.

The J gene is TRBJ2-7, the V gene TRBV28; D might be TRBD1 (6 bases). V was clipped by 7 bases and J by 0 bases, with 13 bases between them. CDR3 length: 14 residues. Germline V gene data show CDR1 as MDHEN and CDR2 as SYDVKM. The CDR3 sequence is CASMMGAPSYEQYF. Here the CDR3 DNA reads TGTGCCAGCATGATGGGGGCACCCTCCTACGAGCAGTACTTC.

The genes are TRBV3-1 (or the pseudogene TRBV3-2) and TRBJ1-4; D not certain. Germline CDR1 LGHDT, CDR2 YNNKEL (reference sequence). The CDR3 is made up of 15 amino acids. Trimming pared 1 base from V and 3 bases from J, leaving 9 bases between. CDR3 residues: CASSQVRQPNEKLFF. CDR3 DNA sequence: TGTGCCAGCAGCCAAGTGCGGCAGCCTAATGAAAAACTGTTTTTT.

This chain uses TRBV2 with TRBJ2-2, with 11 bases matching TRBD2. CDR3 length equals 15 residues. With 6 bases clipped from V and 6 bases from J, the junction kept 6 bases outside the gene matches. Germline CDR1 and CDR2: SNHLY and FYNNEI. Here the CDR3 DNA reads TGTGCCAGCAGGGAGATAGCGGGGGGGCCCGGGGAGCTGTTTTTT. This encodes CASREIAGGPGELFF. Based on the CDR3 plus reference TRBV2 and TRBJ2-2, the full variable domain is EPEVTQTPSHQVTQMGQEVILRCVPISNHLYFYWYRQILGQKVEFLVSFYNNEISEKSEIFDDQFSVERPDGSNFTLKIRSTKLEDSAMYFCASREIAGGPGELFFGEGSRLTVL.

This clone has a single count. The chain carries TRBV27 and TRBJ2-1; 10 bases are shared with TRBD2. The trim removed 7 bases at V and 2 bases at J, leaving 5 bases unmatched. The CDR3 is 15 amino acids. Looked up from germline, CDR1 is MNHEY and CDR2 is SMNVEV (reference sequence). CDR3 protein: CASNPSGRAYNEQFF. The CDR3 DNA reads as TGTGCCAGCAACCCCAGCGGGAGGGCCTACAATGAGCAGTTCTTC.